A single sample gave rise to the 26 T cell receptor beta chains below, sequenced in a study of OX40 agonist ivuxolimab in advanced cancers. Some clones are missing from TCRdb's copy, which holds only in-frame ones; the method was immunoSEQ multiplex PCR. The sample lists around 80,000 clones; 86% were seen once. The input for sequencing was CD4+ or CD8+ T cells sorted from blood, taken in a trial of the OX40 agonist ivuxolimab. These receptors were taken from an adult with an advanced solid tumor such as melanoma, head and neck, liver or kidney cancer.

The chain uses TRBV7-9 and TRBJ2-1; TRBD1 or TRBD2 may be the D gene (6 bases each). There are 15 residues in the CDR3. Germline V gene sequence: CDR1 SEHNR, CDR2 FQNEAQ (reference sequence). V dropped 3 bases and J dropped 5 bases, with 14 bases sitting between them. The DNA of the CDR3 is TGTGCCAGCAGCTTCGGGGGCGGGGTAAACAATGAGCAGTTCTTC. Residues: CASSFGGGVNNEQFF.

The sample holds a few counts of this clone. V is TRBV18 and J is TRBJ1-6, with D unresolved. This CDR3 is built from 15 residues. V shed 2 bases and J shed 7 bases, with 12 bases lying between them. Germline V gives CDR1 KGHSH, CDR2 LQKENI. The CDR3 region is CASSPGYPVNSPLHF. The CDR3 bases are TGTGCCAGCTCACCAGGATATCCCGTAAATTCACCCCTCCACTTT.

The V call is TRBV6-5, the J call TRBJ1-2; D possibly corresponds to TRBD1 (6 bases). The length of the CDR3 is 12 residues. V shed 8 bases and J shed 2 bases, with 9 bases lying between them. CDR1 and CDR2 (germline): MNHEY, SVGAGI. DNA of the CDR3: TGTGCCAGCCAGGGGAACAACTATGGCTACACCTTC. It encodes CASQGNNYGYTF.

The chain recombines TRBV18 with TRBJ1-2, with D tentatively TRBD1 (5 bases). CDR3 length: 14 residues. V was shortened by 0 bases and J by 10 bases, with 15 bases between the two germline ends. Germline CDR1 reads KGHSH; CDR2 reads LQKENI. In DNA, the CDR3 is TGTGCCAGCTCACCACCGGGCAGGGATAACTCCTACACCTTC. Encoded protein: CASSPPGRDNSYTF.

V and J are TRBV25-1 and TRBJ1-1; D is possibly TRBD1 (5 bases). This CDR3 has 13 amino acids. The germline V and J ends were trimmed by 2 bases and 3 bases, with 7 bases remaining between them. Germline V gene sequence: CDR1 MGHDK, CDR2 SYGVNS. The CDR3 loop reads CASSEEGYTEAFF. The CDR3 coding sequence is TGTGCCAGCAGTGAAGAGGGGTACACTGAAGCTTTCTTT.

This chain uses TRBV5-1 with TRBJ1-4, with 7 positions matching TRBD1. The CDR3 is made up of 17 amino acids. The V gene end was trimmed by 0 bases and the J gene end by 1 base; junction bases not matched to a gene: 6. CDR1 is SGHRS, CDR2 YFSETQ, per germline. The CDR3 sequence is CASSLAGQAGTNEKLFF. The CDR3 coding sequence is TGCGCCAGCAGCTTGGCCGGACAGGCTGGAACTAATGAAAAACTGTTTTTT.

The count of this clone is one. V and J are TRBV19 and TRBJ1-6, with a weak D call TRBD1 (6 bases). Germline lookup yields CDR1 LNHDA and CDR2 SQIVND (reference sequence). The CDR3 sequence is 15 residues long. V was shortened by 8 bases and J by 4 bases, with 15 bases between the two germline ends. The CDR3 protein is CASAPGHRYNSPLHF. CDR3 nucleotides: TGTGCCAGTGCCCCGGGACATCGGTATAATTCACCCCTCCACTTT.

This chain connects TRBV6-5 to TRBJ2-4; 8 bases map to TRBD2. CDR1 is MNHEY and CDR2 is SVGAGI in the germline V gene. This CDR3 comprises 14 residues. V shed 6 bases, J shed 5 bases, and the junction held 6 bases outside the gene matches. DNA of the CDR3: TGTGCCAGCAGAATTAGCGGGATCGAAAACATTCAGTACTTC. Translation gives CASRISGIENIQYF.

The chain couples TRBV5-4 to TRBJ1-1, with D maybe TRBD1 (6 bases). This CDR3 has 18 residues. Between the trimmed V and J ends, which lost 4 bases and 4 bases, there was a span of 26 bases. The germline V gene encodes CDR1 SGHNT and CDR2 YYREEE (reference sequence). CDR3 in DNA: TGTGCCAGCAGCCGGGGACAATCTGTATCGTTCTCGGGCACTGAAGCTTTCTTT. Residues: CASSRGQSVSFSGTEAFF. The complete variable domain, with remaining parts taken from reference TRBV5-4 and TRBJ1-1, reads ETGVTQSPTHLIKTRGQQVTLRCSSQSGHNTVSWYQQALGQGPQFIFQYYREEENGRGNFPPRFSGLQFPNYSSELNVNALELDDSALYLCASSRGQSVSFSGTEAFFGQGTRLTVV.

The rearrangement joins TRBV10-3 to TRBJ2-3, with TRBD2 identical over 7 bases. The CDR3 totals 14 residues. Germline CDR1 is ENHRY and CDR2 is SYGVKD. Trimming at V came to 7 bases and at J to 2 bases, leaving 6 bases not matched to a gene. For the CDR3, the DNA is TGTGCCATCAAGGCGGGAGCGGTCACAGATACGCAGTATTTT. The encoded protein is CAIKAGAVTDTQYF.

CDR3 DNA: TGCGCCAGCAGCCGAGAGACAGGGGATGAGCAGTTCTTC. It codes for CASSRETGDEQFF. The chain carries TRBV4-3 and TRBJ2-1; TRBD1 aligns across 8 bases. The CDR3 extends over 13 amino acids. With 4 bases clipped from V and 8 bases from J, the junction kept 4 bases outside the gene matches. Germline CDR1 is LGHNA and CDR2 is YSLEER.

The chain uses TRBV19 and TRBJ2-5; D assignment may be TRBD1 or TRBD2 (5 bases each). This CDR3 has 11 residues. The V gene lost 4 bases and the J gene lost 5 bases, with 5 bases spanning the gap. From germline, CDR1 is LNHDA and CDR2 SQIVND (reference sequence). CDR3 protein: CASSRGETQYF. CDR3 nucleotides: TGTGCCAGTAGTAGGGGGGAGACCCAGTACTTC.

This rearrangement joins TRBV6-5 to TRBJ1-1; 7 nucleotides align to TRBD1. The germline CDR1 and CDR2 sequences are MNHEY and SVGAGI. The CDR3 contains 13 residues. The V and J ends lost 5 bases and 5 bases, in that order; junction bases with no gene match: 5. The CDR3 loop reads CASSLGQRTEAFF. The CDR3 DNA follows: TGTGCCAGCAGTCTGGGACAGCGAACTGAAGCTTTCTTT.

The rearrangement joins TRBV7-2 to TRBJ1-5, with D perhaps TRBD1 (5 bases). This CDR3 contains 13 residues. Germline CDR1 is SGHTA and CDR2 is FQGNSA. V was shortened by 3 bases and J by 6 bases, with 9 bases between the two germline ends. The CDR3 DNA is TGTGCCAGCAGCTTTGGGGGAGCTCAGCCCCAGCATTTT. It is translated as CASSFGGAQPQHF.

This clone was seen only once. This chain uses TRBV7-9 with TRBJ1-3; the D is unclear. CDR3 length: 13 residues. In germline, CDR1 is SEHNR, CDR2 FQNEAQ (reference sequence). Deletions cut 4 bases from V and 0 bases from J, with 4 bases between. The CDR3 sequence: CASSWNSGNTIYF. The CDR3 nucleotides are TGTGCCAGCAGCTGGAACTCTGGAAACACCATATATTTT.

This clone appeared a few times. For the CDR3, the DNA is TGTGCCAGCAGCTTAAATTTGGACGGGAATGAAGCTTTCTTT. It yields the protein CASSLNLDGNEAFF. The chain couples TRBV7-9 to TRBJ1-1; D is unclear. Germline V gives CDR1 SEHNR, CDR2 FQNEAQ (reference sequence). The CDR3 consists of 14 residues. Trimming shortened V by 2 bases and J by 7 bases, and 14 bases separated the two germline ends.

V and J are TRBV6-5 and TRBJ1-5; tentative D call: TRBD1 (6 bases). V was pared by 6 bases and J by 2 bases, with 14 bases between. CDR1 and CDR2 from the germline V gene are MNHEY and SVGAGI. CDR3 size: 15 residues. This CDR3 reads CASRDTGTGNQPQHF. The CDR3 nucleotides are TGTGCCAGCAGGGACACAGGGACCGGCAATCAGCCCCAGCATTTT.

This chain uses TRBV27 with TRBJ2-3; 8 positions match TRBD1. Germline values: CDR1 MNHEY, CDR2 SMNVEV (reference sequence). V dropped 2 bases and J dropped 6; count of bases not matched to a gene: 4. The CDR3 has 14 amino acids. The CDR3 loop reads CASSLRQGLDTQYF. The CDR3 region has the DNA TGTGCCAGCAGTTTAAGACAGGGGTTGGATACGCAGTATTTT.

This sequence joins TRBV4-1 and TRBJ1-2, with TRBD1 matching over 7 bases. Trimming at V came to 3 bases and at J to 1 base, leaving 5 bases not matched to a gene. The CDR3 loop spans 15 amino acids. Germline-derived CDR1 and CDR2 are MGHRA and YSYEKL. CDR3 in amino acids: CASSHPGQINYGYTF. CDR3 nucleotide sequence: TGCGCCAGCAGCCACCCGGGACAGATTAACTATGGCTACACCTTC.

This sequence joins TRBV4-3 and TRBJ2-7; 11 bases align to TRBD2. The trim removed 1 base at V and 3 bases at J, leaving 8 bases unmatched. The CDR3 has 17 amino acids. CDR1 LGHNA and CDR2 YSLEER come from the germline V gene. CDR3 nucleotides: TGCGCCAGCAGCCAAGCGATGCTAGCGGGAGGAGGCTACGAGCAGTACTTC. Translating it yields CASSQAMLAGGGYEQYF.

The chain links TRBV19 to TRBJ1-5; unclear D gene. Trimming shortened V by 6 bases and J by 0 bases, and 12 bases separated the two germline ends. Germline V lookup: CDR1 LNHDA, CDR2 SQIVND (reference sequence). This CDR3 has 15 amino acids. The CDR3 is CASSMPGNSNQPQHF. CDR3 nucleotide sequence: TGTGCCAGTAGCATGCCCGGGAATAGCAATCAGCCCCAGCATTTT.

This clone has a single count. This sequence joins TRBV10-3 and TRBJ1-2; D may be TRBD1 (5 bases). This CDR3 has 13 amino acids. V lost 2 bases and J lost 8, with 12 bases in between. The germline gives CDR1 ENHRY, CDR2 SYGVKD. Here the CDR3 DNA reads TGTGCCATCAGTGAGGGCAGGGCATACGGCTACACCTTC. Translating it yields CAISEGRAYGYTF.

V usage is TRBV9 and J usage is TRBJ1-1; D not certain. Deletions cut 0 bases from V and 1 base from J, with 10 bases between. Per germline, CDR1 SGDLS and CDR2 YYNGEE. The CDR3 contains 15 residues. The CDR3 protein is CASSVDPTTNTEAFF. The CDR3, as DNA: TGTGCCAGCAGCGTAGATCCGACCACGAACACTGAAGCTTTCTTT.

The chain carries TRBV11-1 and TRBJ2-1; 13 nucleotides line up with TRBD2. V lost 5 bases to trimming and J lost 5 bases; unmatched junction nucleotides: 3. This CDR3 region has 15 residues. CDR1 and CDR2 from the germline V gene are SGHAT and FQDESV (reference sequence). This CDR3 is CASSRTSGGNNEQFF. CDR3 nucleotide sequence: TGTGCCAGCAGCCGGACTAGCGGGGGTAACAATGAGCAGTTCTTC.

The rearrangement links TRBV30 to TRBJ2-3, with D perhaps TRBD2 (7 bases). Germline V gives CDR1 GTSNPN, CDR2 SVGIG (reference sequence). With 8 bases removed from V and 3 bases from J, the gap between germline ends came to 18 bases. The CDR3 totals 14 residues. CDR3 amino acids: CAKSAGRGTDTQYF. The CDR3 DNA reads TGTGCCAAATCAGCGGGAAGGGGGACAGATACGCAGTATTTT.

This clone has a single count. The rearrangement joins TRBV5-4 to TRBJ2-5, with D unclear. This CDR3 contains 12 residues. CDR1 and CDR2 (germline): SGHNT, YYREEE (reference sequence). Trimming removed 3 bases from V and 4 bases from J, with 7 bases in between. The CDR3 is CASSSSTETQYF. The CDR3 DNA reads as TGTGCCAGCAGCTCCTCGACAGAGACCCAGTACTTC.